This TCR beta chain was captured by sequencing in a study of regulatory T cells in long-lasting Graves disease. Study-wide findings and caveats: TCR diversity was lower in persistent Graves' patients than in newly diagnosed ones. Accuracy was possibly reduced by small sample size.

Arm-PCR of CDR3 regions and iRepertoire HTBI primers were the basis on which TCR beta libraries were built. TCRdb re-analysed the multiplex PCR reads in MiXCR, keeping a single row per CDR3 protein. The sample has 250,000 to 400,000 distinct CDR3 sequences, 15% to 20% seen once. With V trimmed by 2 bases and J by 2 bases, 5 bases remained unmatched. Germline V gives CDR1 SNHLY, CDR2 FYNNEI. The length of the CDR3 is 15 residues. On this clonotype itself: The antigen is not known.

Time point denoted: newly diagnosed GD, antithyroid drugs for less than 3 months. Researchers made the TCR library from RNA that was extracted from PBMCs. Doctors identified Graves' disease using the American Thyroid Association guidelines. The material was peripheral blood mononuclear cells (PBMCs), obtained at new diagnosis, from a patient treated with antithyroid drugs. V gene TRBV2 combines with J gene TRBJ1-2; 7 bases fit TRBD1. The sequence derives from a female donor with Graves disease. As DNA, the CDR3 is TGTGCCAGCAGTGAATTGACGACAGGGAACTATGGCTACACCTTC. This gives the protein CASSELTTGNYGYTF.